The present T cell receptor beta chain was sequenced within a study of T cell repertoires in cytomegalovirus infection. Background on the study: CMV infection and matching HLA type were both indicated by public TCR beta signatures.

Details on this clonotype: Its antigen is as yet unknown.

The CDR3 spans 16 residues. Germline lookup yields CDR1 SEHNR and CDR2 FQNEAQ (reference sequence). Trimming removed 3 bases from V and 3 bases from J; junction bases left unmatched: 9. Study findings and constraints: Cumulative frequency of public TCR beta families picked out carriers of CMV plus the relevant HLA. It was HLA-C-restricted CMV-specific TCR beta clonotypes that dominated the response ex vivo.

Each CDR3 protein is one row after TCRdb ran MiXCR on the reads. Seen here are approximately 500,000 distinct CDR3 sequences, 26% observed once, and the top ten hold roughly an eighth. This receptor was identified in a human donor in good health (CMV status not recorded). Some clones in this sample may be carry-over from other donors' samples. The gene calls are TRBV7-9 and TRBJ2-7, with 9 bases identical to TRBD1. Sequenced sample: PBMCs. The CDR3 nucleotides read TGTGCCAGCAGCTTCGGACAGGGGATATTCAACTACGAGCAGTACTTC. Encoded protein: CASSFGQGIFNYEQYF.